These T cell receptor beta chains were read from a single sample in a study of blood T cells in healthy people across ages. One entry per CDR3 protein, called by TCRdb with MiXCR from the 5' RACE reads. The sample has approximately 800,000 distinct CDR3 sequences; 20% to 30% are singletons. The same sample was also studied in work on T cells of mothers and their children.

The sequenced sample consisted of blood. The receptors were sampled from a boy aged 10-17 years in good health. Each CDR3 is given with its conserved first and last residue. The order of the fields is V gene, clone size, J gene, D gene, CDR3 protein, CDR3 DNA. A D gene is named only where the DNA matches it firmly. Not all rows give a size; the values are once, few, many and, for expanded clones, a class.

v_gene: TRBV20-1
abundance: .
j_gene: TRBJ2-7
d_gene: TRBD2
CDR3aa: CSASGLAGDYEQYF
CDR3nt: TGCAGTGCTTCAGGACTAGCGGGGGACTACGAGCAGTACTTC

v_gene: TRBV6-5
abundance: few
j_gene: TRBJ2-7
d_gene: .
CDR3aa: CASSYSVLYEQYF
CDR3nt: TGTGCCAGCAGTTATTCAGTTCTCTATGAGCAGTACTTC

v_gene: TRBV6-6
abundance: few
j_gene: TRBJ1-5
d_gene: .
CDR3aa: CASTGGVGQPQHF
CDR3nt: TGTGCCAGCACCGGTGGGGTCGGGCAGCCCCAGCATTTT

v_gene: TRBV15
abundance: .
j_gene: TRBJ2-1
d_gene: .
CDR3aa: CATSRDQGGYNEQFF
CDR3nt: TGTGCCACCAGCAGAGATCAAGGAGGATACAATGAGCAGTTCTTC

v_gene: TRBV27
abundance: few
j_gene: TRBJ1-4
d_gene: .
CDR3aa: CASSFITNEKLFF
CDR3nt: TGTGCCAGCAGTTTTATAACTAATGAAAAACTGTTTTTT

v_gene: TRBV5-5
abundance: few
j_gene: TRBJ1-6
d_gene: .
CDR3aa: CASSLTPAPLLGSPLHF
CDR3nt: TGTGCCAGCAGCTTGACCCCAGCACCCCTTTTGGGTTCACCCCTCCACTTT

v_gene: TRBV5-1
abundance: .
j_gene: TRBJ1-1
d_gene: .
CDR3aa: CASSDGQEAFF
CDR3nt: TGCGCCAGCAGCGATGGACAGGAAGCTTTCTTT

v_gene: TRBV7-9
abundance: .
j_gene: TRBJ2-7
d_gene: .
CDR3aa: CASSPAEGAGVEQYF
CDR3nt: TGTGCCAGCAGCCCTGCGGAGGGGGCAGGGGTCGAGCAGTACTTC

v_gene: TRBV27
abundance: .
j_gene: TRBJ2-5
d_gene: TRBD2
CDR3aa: CASSPGAGVQETQYF
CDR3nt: TGTGCCAGCAGTCCCGGCGCGGGGGTCCAAGAGACCCAGTACTTC

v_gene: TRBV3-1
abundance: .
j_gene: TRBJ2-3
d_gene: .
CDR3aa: CASSHKIRTRRDTQYF
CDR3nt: TGTGCCAGCAGCCACAAGATCCGCACCAGGAGGGATACGCAGTATTTT

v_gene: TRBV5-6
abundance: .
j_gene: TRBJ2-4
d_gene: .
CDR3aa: CASSLAGAENIQYF
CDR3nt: TGTGCCAGCAGCTTGGCAGGGGCAGAGAACATTCAGTACTTC

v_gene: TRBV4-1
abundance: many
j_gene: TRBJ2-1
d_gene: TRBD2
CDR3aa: CASSQVFRGGLAGEGSHNEQFF
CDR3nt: TGCGCCAGCAGCCAAGTCTTCCGAGGAGGGCTAGCGGGAGAAGGGTCCCACAATGAGCAGTTCTTC

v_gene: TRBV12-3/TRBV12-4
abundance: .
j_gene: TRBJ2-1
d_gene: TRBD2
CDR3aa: CASSFAGGYNEQFF
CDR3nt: TGTGCCAGCAGTTTTGCGGGGGGGTACAATGAGCAGTTCTTC

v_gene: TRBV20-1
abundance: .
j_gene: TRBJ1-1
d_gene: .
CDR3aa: CSAPLIGTSESTDAFF
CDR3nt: TGCAGTGCCCCGTTAATAGGGACATCCGAAAGTACTGACGCTTTCTTT

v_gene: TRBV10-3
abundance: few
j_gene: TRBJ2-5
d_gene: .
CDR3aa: CAISNTRTTITETQYF
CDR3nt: TGTGCCATCAGCAATACGAGGACTACCATAACAGAGACCCAGTACTTC

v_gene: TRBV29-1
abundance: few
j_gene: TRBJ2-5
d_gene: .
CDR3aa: CSVSGTNKGETQYF
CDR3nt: TGCAGCGTTTCCGGGACCAATAAGGGAGAGACCCAGTACTTC

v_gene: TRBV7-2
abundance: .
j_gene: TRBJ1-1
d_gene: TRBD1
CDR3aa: CASSLRQGANTEAFF
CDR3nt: TGTGCCAGCAGCTTAAGACAGGGCGCTAACACTGAAGCTTTCTTT

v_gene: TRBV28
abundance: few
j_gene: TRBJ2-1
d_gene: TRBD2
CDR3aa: CASSTQRGGYYNEQFF
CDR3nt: TGTGCCAGCAGTACACAGCGGGGGGGATACTACAATGAGCAGTTCTTC

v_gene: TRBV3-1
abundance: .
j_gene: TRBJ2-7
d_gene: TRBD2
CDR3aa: CASSQDTSGTSSYEQYF
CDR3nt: TGTGCCAGCAGCCAAGATACTAGCGGGACCTCCTCCTACGAGCAGTACTTC

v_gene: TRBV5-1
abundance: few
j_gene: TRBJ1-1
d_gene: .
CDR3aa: CASSLASRGRAEAFF
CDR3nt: TGCGCCAGCAGCTTGGCGTCAAGGGGTCGCGCTGAAGCTTTCTTT

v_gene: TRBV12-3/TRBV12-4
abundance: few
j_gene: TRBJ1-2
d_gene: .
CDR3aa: CATSAVNLNYGYTF
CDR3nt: TGTGCCACCAGTGCAGTAAACCTTAACTATGGCTACACCTTC

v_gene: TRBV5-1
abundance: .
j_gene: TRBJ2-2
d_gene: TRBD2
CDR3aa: CASSPLTGGHTGELFF
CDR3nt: TGCGCCAGCAGCCCTTTAACGGGGGGGCACACCGGGGAGCTGTTTTTT

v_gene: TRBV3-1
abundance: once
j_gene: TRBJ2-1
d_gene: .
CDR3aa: CASSQDVRTPSYNEQFF
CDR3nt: TGTGCCAGCAGCCAAGATGTACGGACACCCTCCTACAATGAGCAGTTCTTC

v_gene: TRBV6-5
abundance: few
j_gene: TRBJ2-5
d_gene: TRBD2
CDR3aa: CASSYASGGRGTQYF
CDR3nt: TGTGCCAGCAGTTACGCTAGCGGGGGCCGGGGGACCCAGTACTTC

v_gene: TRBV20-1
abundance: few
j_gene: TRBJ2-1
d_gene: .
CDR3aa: CSAGLAFYNEQFF
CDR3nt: TGCAGTGCTGGCCTAGCATTCTACAATGAGCAGTTCTTC

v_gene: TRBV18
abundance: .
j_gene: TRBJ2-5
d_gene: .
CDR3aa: CASSPSAGVRETQYF
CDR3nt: TGTGCCAGCTCACCGTCTGCAGGGGTACGCGAGACCCAGTACTTC

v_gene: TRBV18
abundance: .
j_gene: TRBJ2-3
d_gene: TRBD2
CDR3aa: CASSPPSGGLADTQYF
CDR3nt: TGTGCCAGCTCACCACCGTCGGGGGGTCTCGCAGATACGCAGTATTTT

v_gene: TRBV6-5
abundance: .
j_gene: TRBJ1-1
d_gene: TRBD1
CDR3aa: CAGSKQGATEAFF
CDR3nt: TGTGCCGGCAGTAAACAGGGGGCCACTGAAGCTTTCTTT

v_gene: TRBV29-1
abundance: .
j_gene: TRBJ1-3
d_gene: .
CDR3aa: CSVAQASGNTIYF
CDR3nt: TGCAGCGTTGCGCAGGCCTCTGGAAACACCATATATTTT

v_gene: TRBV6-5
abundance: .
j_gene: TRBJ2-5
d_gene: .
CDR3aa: CASRTPRQETQYF
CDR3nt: TGTGCCAGCAGGACTCCGCGACAAGAGACCCAGTACTTC

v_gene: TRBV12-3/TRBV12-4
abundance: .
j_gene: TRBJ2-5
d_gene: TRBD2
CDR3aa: CASGTSGGPETQYF
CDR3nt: TGTGCCAGTGGAACTAGCGGGGGGCCGGAGACCCAGTACTTC

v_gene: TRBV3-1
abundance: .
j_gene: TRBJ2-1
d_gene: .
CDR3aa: CASSQDQQGKRNEQFF
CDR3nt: TGTGCCAGCAGCCAAGACCAACAGGGAAAACGCAATGAGCAGTTCTTC

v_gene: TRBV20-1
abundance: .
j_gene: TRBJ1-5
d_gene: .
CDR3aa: CSATDGQPQHF
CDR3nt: TGCAGTGCTACCGACGGACAGCCCCAGCATTTT

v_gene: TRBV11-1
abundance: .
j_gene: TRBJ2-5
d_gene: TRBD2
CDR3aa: CASSRTSGAGWQETQYF
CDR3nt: TGTGCCAGCAGTCGGACTAGCGGGGCCGGGTGGCAAGAGACCCAGTACTTC

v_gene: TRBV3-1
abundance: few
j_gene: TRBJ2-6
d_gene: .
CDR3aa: CASGGAGIGSGANVLTF
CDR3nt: TGTGCCAGCGGCGGGGCAGGGATTGGTTCTGGGGCCAACGTCCTGACTTTC

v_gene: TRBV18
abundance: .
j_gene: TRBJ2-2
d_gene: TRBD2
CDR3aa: CASSPPTSELRELFF
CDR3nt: TGTGCCAGCTCACCACCAACTAGCGAACTCCGGGAGCTGTTTTTT

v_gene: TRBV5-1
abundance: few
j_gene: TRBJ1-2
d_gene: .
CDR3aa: CASSLDFNYGYTF
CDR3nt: TGCGCCAGCAGCTTGGATTTTAACTATGGCTACACCTTC

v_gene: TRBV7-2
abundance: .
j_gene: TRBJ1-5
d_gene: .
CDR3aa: CASRSGVNQPQHF
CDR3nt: TGTGCCAGCAGGAGTGGGGTAAATCAGCCCCAGCATTTT

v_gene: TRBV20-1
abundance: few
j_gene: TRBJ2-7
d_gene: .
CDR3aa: CSARGPRTPGEEQYF
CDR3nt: TGCAGTGCTAGAGGCCCTAGAACTCCCGGTGAAGAGCAGTACTTC

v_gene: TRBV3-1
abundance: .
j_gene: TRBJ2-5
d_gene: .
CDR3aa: CASSQDRPLATYQETQYF
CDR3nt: TGTGCCAGCAGCCAAGATCGGCCTCTAGCGACGTACCAAGAGACCCAGTACTTC

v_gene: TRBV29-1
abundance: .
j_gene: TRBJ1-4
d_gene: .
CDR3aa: CSVEALEGRGNEKLFF
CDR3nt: TGCAGCGTTGAAGCCTTAGAAGGGCGGGGTAATGAAAAACTGTTTTTT

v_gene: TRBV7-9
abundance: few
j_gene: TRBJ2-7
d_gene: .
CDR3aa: CASSLGDLYEQYF
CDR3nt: TGTGCCAGCAGCTTAGGAGACCTATACGAGCAGTACTTC

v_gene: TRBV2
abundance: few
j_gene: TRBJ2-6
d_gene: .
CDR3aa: CASKRTSGANVLTF
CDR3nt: TGTGCCAGCAAAAGGACCTCTGGGGCCAACGTCCTGACTTTC

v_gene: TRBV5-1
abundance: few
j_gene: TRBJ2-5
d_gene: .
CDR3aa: CASSLGQGNMRTQYF
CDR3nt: TGCGCCAGCAGCTTGGGGCAGGGGAATATGCGGACCCAGTACTTC

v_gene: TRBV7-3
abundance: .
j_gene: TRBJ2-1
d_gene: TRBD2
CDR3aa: CASSLSPAGGGYNEQFF
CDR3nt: TGTGCCAGCAGCTTAAGCCCTGCGGGCGGGGGCTACAATGAGCAGTTCTTC

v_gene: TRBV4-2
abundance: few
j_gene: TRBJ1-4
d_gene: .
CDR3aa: CASSHVRGTQTGGGQEKLFF
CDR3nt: TGTGCCAGCAGCCATGTCCGTGGGACTCAAACGGGCGGCGGTCAAGAAAAACTGTTTTTT

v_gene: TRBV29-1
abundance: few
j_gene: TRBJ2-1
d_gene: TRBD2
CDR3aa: CSVGSSGGLYNEQFF
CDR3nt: TGCAGCGTTGGCTCCAGCGGGGGGCTTTACAATGAGCAGTTCTTC

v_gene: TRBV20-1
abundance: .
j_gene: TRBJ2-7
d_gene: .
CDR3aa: CSAEPRDGFYEQYF
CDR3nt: TGCAGTGCTGAACCCCGGGACGGATTCTACGAGCAGTACTTC

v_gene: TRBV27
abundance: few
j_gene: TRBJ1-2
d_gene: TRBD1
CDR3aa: CASSTRGLRYGYTF
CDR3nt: TGTGCCAGCAGTACCAGGGGGCTCCGATATGGCTACACCTTC

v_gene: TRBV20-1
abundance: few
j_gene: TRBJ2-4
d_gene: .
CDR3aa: CSASSVGARGKNIQYF
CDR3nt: TGCAGTGCTAGTTCAGTGGGGGCGCGAGGCAAAAACATTCAGTACTTC

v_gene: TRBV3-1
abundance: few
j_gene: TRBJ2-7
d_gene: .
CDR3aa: CASSQLSDPYEQYF
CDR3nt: TGTGCCAGCAGCCAACTCTCGGATCCCTACGAGCAGTACTTC

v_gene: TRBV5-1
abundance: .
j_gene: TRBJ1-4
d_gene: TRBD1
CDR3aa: CASSLAGTGREKLFF
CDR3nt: TGCGCCAGCAGCTTGGCGGGGACAGGGAGAGAAAAACTGTTTTTT